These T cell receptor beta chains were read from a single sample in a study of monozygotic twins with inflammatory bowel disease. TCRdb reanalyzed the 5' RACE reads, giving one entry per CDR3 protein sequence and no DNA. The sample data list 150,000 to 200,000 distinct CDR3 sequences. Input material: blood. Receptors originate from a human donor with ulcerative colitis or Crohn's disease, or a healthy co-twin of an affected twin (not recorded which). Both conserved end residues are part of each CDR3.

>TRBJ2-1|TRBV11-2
CASSREVTYNEQFF
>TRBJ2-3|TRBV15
CATSRDGRGSTDTQYF
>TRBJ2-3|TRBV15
CATSRGTGSTDTQYF
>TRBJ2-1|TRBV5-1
CASRLIAGNEQFF
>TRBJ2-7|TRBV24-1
CATSDWGTGGYEQYF
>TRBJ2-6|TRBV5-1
CASSFLQGSVSSSGANVLTF
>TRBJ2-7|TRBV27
CASSFFGQGPDYF
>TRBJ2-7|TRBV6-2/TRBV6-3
CASSYPNEQYF
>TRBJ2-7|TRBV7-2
CASSLLYEQYF
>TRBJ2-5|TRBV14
CASSQDVSLETQYF
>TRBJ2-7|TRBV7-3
CASSLVGGLTEQYF
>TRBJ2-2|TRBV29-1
CSVAGGPNTGELFF
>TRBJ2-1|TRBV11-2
CASSLAPRGPVWNEQFF
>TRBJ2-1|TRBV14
CASSSSGTGALVLAVSYNEQFF
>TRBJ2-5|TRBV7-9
CAGTTDQETQYF
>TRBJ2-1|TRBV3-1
CASSQDVGGSNEQFF
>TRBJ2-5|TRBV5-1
CASSVIPGEETQYF
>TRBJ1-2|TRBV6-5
CASSYGSDYGYTF
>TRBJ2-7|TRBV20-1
CSAPWRSGSYEQYF
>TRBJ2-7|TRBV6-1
CTSRGTGTASYEQYF
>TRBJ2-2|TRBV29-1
CSVVSGTSGLLNTGELFF
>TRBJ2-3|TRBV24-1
CATSDFAGGSGTQYF
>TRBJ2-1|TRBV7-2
CASSPPTYNEQFF
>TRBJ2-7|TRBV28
CASSSPTPTPYEQYF
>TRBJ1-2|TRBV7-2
CASSPRTGLYGYTF
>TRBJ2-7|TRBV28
CASSFTSGTPLYEQYF
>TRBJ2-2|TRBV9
CASSVWTSTGELFF
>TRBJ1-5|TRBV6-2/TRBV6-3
CASTNEAVPGPQHF
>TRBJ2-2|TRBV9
CASRRGTGTFTGELFF
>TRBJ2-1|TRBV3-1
CASSQGGSVYNEQFF
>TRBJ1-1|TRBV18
CASSLNGGNTEAFF
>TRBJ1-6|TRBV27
CASSLSRTALSSYNSPLHF
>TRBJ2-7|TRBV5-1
CASSLGGANYEQYF
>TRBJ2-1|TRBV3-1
CASSLGQGSSEQFF
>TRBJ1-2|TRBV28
CASSSGGPSGYTF
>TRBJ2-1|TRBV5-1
CASVGREGLDEQFF
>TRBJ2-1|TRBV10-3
CAISESAADEQFF
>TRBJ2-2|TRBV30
CAWDPAAGELFF
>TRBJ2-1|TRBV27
CASSLTSGHSLYNEQFF
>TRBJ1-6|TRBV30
CAWSQGRDSPLHF
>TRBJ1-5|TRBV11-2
CASSLSGPQPQHF
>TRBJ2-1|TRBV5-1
CASSTGQETSYNEQFF
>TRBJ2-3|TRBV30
CAWSVSLNTQYF
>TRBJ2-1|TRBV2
CASRGTSGAPSSYNEQFF
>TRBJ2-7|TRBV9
CASSLRAANYEQYF
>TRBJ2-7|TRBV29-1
CSVAEDRGMYEQYF
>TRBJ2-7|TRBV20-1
CSAPRRAESYEQYF
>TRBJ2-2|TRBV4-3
CASSRNLRGFGTGELFF
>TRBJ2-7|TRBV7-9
CASSYTRGTDSYEQYF
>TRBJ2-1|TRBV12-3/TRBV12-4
CASIPTGSTYNEQFF